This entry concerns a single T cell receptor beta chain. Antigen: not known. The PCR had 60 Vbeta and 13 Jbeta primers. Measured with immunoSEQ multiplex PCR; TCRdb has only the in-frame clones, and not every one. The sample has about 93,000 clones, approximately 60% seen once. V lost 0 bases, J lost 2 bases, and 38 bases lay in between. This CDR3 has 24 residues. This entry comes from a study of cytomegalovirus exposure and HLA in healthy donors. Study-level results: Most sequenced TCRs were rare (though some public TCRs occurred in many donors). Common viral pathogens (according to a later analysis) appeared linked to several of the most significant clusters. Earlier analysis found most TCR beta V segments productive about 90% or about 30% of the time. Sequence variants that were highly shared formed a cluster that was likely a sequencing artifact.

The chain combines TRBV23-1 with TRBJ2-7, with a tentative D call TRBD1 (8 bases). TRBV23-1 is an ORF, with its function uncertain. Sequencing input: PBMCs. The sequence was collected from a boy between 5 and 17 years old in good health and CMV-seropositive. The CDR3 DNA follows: TGCGCCAGCAGTCAATCTAATCCGGACAGGGACCTGCCTAGCGGACCACAAGAGCCCTACGAGCAGTACTTC. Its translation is CASSQSNPDRDLPSGPQEPYEQYF.